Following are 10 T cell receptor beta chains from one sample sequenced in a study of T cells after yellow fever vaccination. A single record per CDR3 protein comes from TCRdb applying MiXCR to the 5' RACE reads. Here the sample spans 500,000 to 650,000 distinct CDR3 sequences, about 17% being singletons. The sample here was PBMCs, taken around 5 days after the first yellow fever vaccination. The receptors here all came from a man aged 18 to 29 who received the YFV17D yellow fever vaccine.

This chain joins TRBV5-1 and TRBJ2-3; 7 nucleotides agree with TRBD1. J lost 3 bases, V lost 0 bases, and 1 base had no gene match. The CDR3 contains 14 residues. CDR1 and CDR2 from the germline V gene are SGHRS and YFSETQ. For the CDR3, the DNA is TGCGCCAGCAGCTTGGTGACAGGGACAGATACGCAGTATTTT. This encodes CASSLVTGTDTQYF. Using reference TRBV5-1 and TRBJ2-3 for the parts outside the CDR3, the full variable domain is KAGVTQTPRYLIKTRGQQVTLSCSPISGHRSVSWYQQTPGQGLQFLFEYFSETQRNKGNFPGRFSGRQFSNSRSEMNVSTLELGDSALYLCASSLVTGTDTQYFGPGTRLTVL.

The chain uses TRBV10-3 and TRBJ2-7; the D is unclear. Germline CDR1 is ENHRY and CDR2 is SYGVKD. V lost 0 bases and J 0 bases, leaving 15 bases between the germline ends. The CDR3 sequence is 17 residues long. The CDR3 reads CAISESSGFRSSYEQYF. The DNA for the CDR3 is TGTGCCATCAGTGAGTCGTCGGGTTTCAGAAGCTCCTACGAGCAGTACTTC.

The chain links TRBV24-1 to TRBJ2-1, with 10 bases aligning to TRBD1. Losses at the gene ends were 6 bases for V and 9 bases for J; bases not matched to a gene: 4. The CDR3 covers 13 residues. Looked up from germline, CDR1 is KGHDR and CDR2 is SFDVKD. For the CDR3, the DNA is TGTGCCACCAGTAGGACAGGGGGTACTGAGCAGTTCTTC. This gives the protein CATSRTGGTEQFF.

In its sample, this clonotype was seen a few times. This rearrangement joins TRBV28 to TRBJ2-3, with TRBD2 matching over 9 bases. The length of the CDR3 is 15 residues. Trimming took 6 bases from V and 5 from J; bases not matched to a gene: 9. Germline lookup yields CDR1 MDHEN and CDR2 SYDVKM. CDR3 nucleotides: TGTGCCAGCAGACGCCGCGGGGGGGCCTTAGATACGCAGTATTTT. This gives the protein CASRRRGGALDTQYF.

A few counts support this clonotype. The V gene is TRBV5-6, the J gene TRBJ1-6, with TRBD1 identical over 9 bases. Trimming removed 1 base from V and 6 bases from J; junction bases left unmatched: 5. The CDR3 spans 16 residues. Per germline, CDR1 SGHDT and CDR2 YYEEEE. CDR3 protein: CASSLPGQGPNSPLHF. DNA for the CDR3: TGTGCCAGCAGCTTGCCGGGACAGGGACCTAATTCACCCCTCCACTTT.

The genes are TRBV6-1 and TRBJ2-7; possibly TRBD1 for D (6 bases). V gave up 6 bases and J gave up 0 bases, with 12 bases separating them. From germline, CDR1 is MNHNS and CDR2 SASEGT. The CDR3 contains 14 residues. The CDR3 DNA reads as TGTGCCAGCAGGAGACAGGCCGACTCCTACGAGCAGTACTTC. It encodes CASRRQADSYEQYF.

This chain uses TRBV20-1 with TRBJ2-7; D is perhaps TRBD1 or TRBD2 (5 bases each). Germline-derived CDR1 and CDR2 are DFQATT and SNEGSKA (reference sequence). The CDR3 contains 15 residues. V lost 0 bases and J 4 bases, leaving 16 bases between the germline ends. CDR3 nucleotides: TGCAGTGCTAGAGATGTGGCAGGGAGTCCATACGAGCAGTACTTC. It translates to CSARDVAGSPYEQYF.

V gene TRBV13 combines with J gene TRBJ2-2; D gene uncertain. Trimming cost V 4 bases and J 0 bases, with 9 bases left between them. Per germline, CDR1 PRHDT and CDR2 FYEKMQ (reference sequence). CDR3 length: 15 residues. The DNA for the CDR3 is TGTGCCAGCAGCTATCAGAAAACGAACACCGGGGAGCTGTTTTTT. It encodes CASSYQKTNTGELFF.

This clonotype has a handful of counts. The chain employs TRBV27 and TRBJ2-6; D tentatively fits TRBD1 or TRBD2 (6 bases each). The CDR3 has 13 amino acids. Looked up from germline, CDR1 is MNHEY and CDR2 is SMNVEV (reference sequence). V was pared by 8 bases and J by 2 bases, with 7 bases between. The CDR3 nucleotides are TGTGCCAGCGGGGGGCCTGGGGCCAACGTCCTGACTTTC. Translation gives CASGGPGANVLTF.

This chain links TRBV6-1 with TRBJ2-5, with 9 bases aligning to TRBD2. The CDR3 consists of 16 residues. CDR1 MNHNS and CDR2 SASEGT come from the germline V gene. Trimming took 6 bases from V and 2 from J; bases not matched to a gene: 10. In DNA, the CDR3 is TGTGCCAGCAGCCGTCGCGGGGGGGCTAGGCAAGAGACCCAGTACTTC. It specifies CASSRRGGARQETQYF.